Presented here are 10 T cell receptor beta chains from one specimen sequenced in a study of blood T cells in healthy people across ages. A J-beta primer mix and a sample-barcoded 5' primer were used in a second PCR of roughly 7 to 12 cycles. TCRdb called the 5' RACE reads again in MiXCR, with one record for every CDR3 protein. Of 700,000 to 850,000 distinct CDR3 sequences in the sample, about 37% were seen once. Sequenced material: blood. The origin of the receptors is a man younger than 35 in good health.

V is TRBV14 and J is TRBJ2-1; a possible D gene is TRBD2 (6 bases). This CDR3 is built from 14 residues. The V end was cut by 1 base, the J end by 5 bases, with 9 bases between. CDR1 is SGHDN, CDR2 FVKESK, per germline. This CDR3 reads CASSQAGENNEQFF. The CDR3 nucleotides read TGTGCCAGCAGCCAAGCGGGGGAGAACAATGAGCAGTTCTTC.

Comment on this clonotype: One junction end does not reproduce the germline sequence, and a read error may be involved. The chain recombines TRBV27 with TRBJ1-4; D ambiguous. The germline CDR1 and CDR2 sequences are MNHEY and SMNVEV (reference sequence). The CDR3 runs to 19 residues. CDR3: CASGLYPGRVEGVGEKLFF. DNA for the CDR3: TGTGCCAGCGGTTTATATCCGGGTCGTGTTGAAGGTGTAGGTGAAAAACTGTTTTTT.

The J gene is TRBJ1-1, the V gene TRBV15; perhaps TRBD1 as D (5 bases). The V end lost 5 bases, the J end lost 3 bases, and 13 bases lay between the germline ends. The CDR3 runs 14 residues. Germline V gives CDR1 LNHNV, CDR2 YYDKDF (reference sequence). CDR3 in amino acids: CATSGSGTDTEAFF. As DNA, the CDR3 is TGTGCCACCAGCGGATCCGGGACCGACACTGAAGCTTTCTTT.

This clonotype was recorded only once. The chain has TRBV3-1 and TRBJ2-1; D uncertain. The V end lost 4 bases, the J end lost 8 bases, and 9 bases lay between the germline ends. Germline V CDR1 and CDR2: LGHDT, YNNKEL (reference sequence). CDR3 length: 12 residues. The CDR3 reads CASSPSLDEQFF. In DNA form, the CDR3 reads TGTGCCAGCAGCCCATCACTTGATGAGCAGTTCTTC.

The rearrangement links TRBV5-4 to TRBJ1-2, with 10 bases identical to TRBD1. This CDR3 comprises 17 residues. V gave up 4 bases and J gave up 6 bases; unmatched junction bases: 15. Per germline, CDR1 SGHNT and CDR2 YYREEE (reference sequence). CDR3 nucleotide sequence: TGTGCCAGCAGCCCCGGGACAGGGGTCAGTCTAATGCATGGCTACACCTTC. This encodes CASSPGTGVSLMHGYTF.

This sequence joins TRBV20-1 and TRBJ1-5, with unresolved D. This CDR3 has 12 amino acids. Germline loops: CDR1 DFQATT, CDR2 SNEGSKA (reference sequence). V dropped 6 bases and J dropped 3 bases, with 9 bases sitting between them. The CDR3: CSAGSLNQPQHF. The CDR3 DNA follows: TGCAGTGCGGGCAGCCTCAATCAGCCCCAGCATTTT.

This clonotype was detected only a few times. The CDR3 loop reads CASSPLLGLPETQYF. CDR3 nucleotide sequence: TGTGCCAGCAGCCCTCTTTTGGGACTCCCAGAGACCCAGTACTTC. The chain joins TRBV9 to TRBJ2-5, with a possible D match to TRBD2 (6 bases). Trimming took 4 bases from V and 4 from J, leaving 17 bases between them. The CDR3 contains 15 residues. Germline CDR1 and CDR2: SGDLS and YYNGEE. Looking up the rest from reference TRBV9 and TRBJ2-5 gives the full variable domain: DSGVTQTPKHLITATGQRVTLRCSPRSGDLSVYWYQQSLDQGLQFLIQYYNGEERAKGNILERFSAQQFPDLHSELNLSSLELGDSALYFCASSPLLGLPETQYFGPGTRLLVL.

This clonotype was picked up many times. The chain combines TRBV6-5 with TRBJ2-7, with D possibly matching TRBD1 (5 bases). Germline CDR1 MNHEY, CDR2 SVGAGI. The V end lost 6 bases, the J end lost 3 bases, and 12 bases lay between the germline ends. This CDR3 spans 13 amino acids. CDR3 residues: CASRPQGIYEQYF. CDR3 in DNA: TGTGCCAGCAGGCCTCAGGGAATCTACGAGCAGTACTTC.

The chain combines TRBV5-1 with TRBJ1-1; 7 nucleotides match TRBD1. The CDR3 runs 15 residues. V was clipped by 3 bases and J by 5 bases; unmatched bases: 10. Germline V gives CDR1 SGHRS, CDR2 YFSETQ. The chain's CDR3 is CASSSSDRLTTEAFF. DNA for the CDR3: TGCGCCAGCAGCTCCTCGGACAGGTTGACTACTGAAGCTTTCTTT. Full variable domain (outside the CDR3, taken from reference TRBV5-1 and TRBJ1-1): KAGVTQTPRYLIKTRGQQVTLSCSPISGHRSVSWYQQTPGQGLQFLFEYFSETQRNKGNFPGRFSGRQFSNSRSEMNVSTLELGDSALYLCASSSSDRLTTEAFFGQGTRLTVV.

Only a few counts were recorded for this clonotype. The chain has TRBV4-1 and TRBJ1-5; D gene uncertain. The V gene lost 0 bases and the J gene lost 2 bases, with 5 bases spanning the gap. Germline V gene data show CDR1 as MGHRA and CDR2 as YSYEKL. This CDR3 is built from 14 residues. The CDR3 DNA is TGCGCCAGCAGCCAAGAGTCTGGCAATCAGCCCCAGCATTTT. Its protein product is CASSQESGNQPQHF.